One and the same sample provided the 18 T cell receptor beta chains below, sequenced in a study of spatial heterogeneity in lung cancer. Study findings and constraints: Tracking of tumor mutation counts was seen in expanded intratumoral alpha and beta TCR counts.

Time point reported: sample taken at primary tumor resection. In TCRdb, the 5' RACE reads were re-called with MiXCR into one record per CDR3 protein. The table shows a few thousand distinct CDR3 sequences, with 5% to 7.5% occurring only once. Antigen specificity for these receptors is unknown. Specimen: lung tumor tissue, collected at surgery. The receptors here all came from a male donor with early-stage non-small cell lung cancer.

At least ten counts were recorded for this clonotype. The V gene is TRBV28, the J gene TRBJ2-3, with D perhaps matching TRBD2 (5 bases). Per germline, CDR1 MDHEN and CDR2 SYDVKM. V lost 6 bases to trimming and J lost 6 bases, with 13 bases between them. The CDR3 loop spans 13 amino acids. CDR3 DNA: TGTGCCAGCAGGGGAGTAGCGCAGGATACGCAGTATTTT. It yields the protein CASRGVAQDTQYF.

This chain uses TRBV6-5 with TRBJ2-7, with 7 bases fitting TRBD1. In germline, CDR1 is MNHEY, CDR2 SVGAGI. The CDR3 extends over 13 amino acids. Trimming removed 2 bases from V and 6 bases from J; junction bases left unmatched: 4. CDR3 region: CASSYEGGSEQYF. DNA of the CDR3: TGTGCCAGCAGTTACGAAGGGGGCTCCGAGCAGTACTTC.

This clonotype is labeled as medium-sized (0.01 to 0.1%). This chain links TRBV20-1 with TRBJ2-3; a possible D gene is TRBD2 (6 bases). The CDR3 is 15 amino acids. Germline V lookup: CDR1 DFQATT, CDR2 SNEGSKA (reference sequence). The V and J ends lost 0 bases and 2 bases respectively, with 12 bases between them. The CDR3 loop is CSARDPGLHTDTQYF. DNA for the CDR3: TGCAGTGCTAGAGATCCGGGACTGCACACAGATACGCAGTATTTT.

By sample share, this clonotype is medium-sized (0.01 to 0.1%). The chain joins TRBV28 to TRBJ2-7; D is undetermined. The CDR3 is 11 residues long. Germline CDR1 is MDHEN and CDR2 is SYDVKM. V dropped 6 bases and J dropped 3 bases, with 6 bases sitting between them. CDR3 residues: CASRDLYEQYF. CDR3 bases: TGTGCCAGCAGGGACCTCTACGAGCAGTACTTC.

This clonotype ranks as medium-sized (0.01 to 0.1%). The genes are TRBV6-6 and TRBJ1-2; D remains unclear. The V end lost 5 bases, the J end lost 8 bases, and 15 bases lay between the germline ends. Germline V CDR1 and CDR2: MNHNY, SVGAGI (reference sequence). This CDR3 has 13 residues. CDR3 coding DNA: TGTGCCAGCAGTGAGCCGAAGGTCGAGGGCTACACCTTC. Its protein is CASSEPKVEGYTF.

By its share, this clonotype is medium-sized (0.01 to 0.1%). The CDR3 spells CSASLTTGDTQYF. Here the CDR3 DNA reads TGCAGTGCCAGCCTCACAACGGGAGATACGCAGTATTTT. The chain combines TRBV20-1 with TRBJ2-3, with D uncertain. CDR3 size: 13 residues. V dropped 6 bases and J dropped 5 bases, with 15 bases sitting between them. Germline V CDR1 and CDR2: DFQATT, SNEGSKA (reference sequence).

This clonotype appeared once. This rearrangement joins TRBV30 to TRBJ2-5; no clear D gene. This CDR3 spans 15 amino acids. Deletions cut 0 bases from V and 5 bases from J, with 16 bases between. CDR1 and CDR2 (germline): GTSNPN, SVGIG (reference sequence). The CDR3 is CAWSVGPSKRETQYF. The DNA of the CDR3 is TGTGCCTGGAGTGTTGGGCCCTCTAAAAGGGAGACCCAGTACTTC.

This clonotype was seen more than once but under ten times. The chain carries TRBV29-1 and TRBJ2-1; 7 nucleotides agree with TRBD1. CDR1 and CDR2 from the germline V gene are SQVTM and ANQGSEA. J gave up 3 bases and V 6 bases, and 8 bases lay outside the gene matches. This CDR3 contains 14 residues. For the CDR3, the DNA is TGCAGCGTAGTAGACAGGGCCAGCTACAATGAGCAGTTCTTC. Protein product: CSVVDRASYNEQFF.

This clonotype is labeled as medium-sized. V usage is TRBV7-2 and J usage is TRBJ1-4; 8 nucleotides agree with TRBD1. There are 17 residues in the CDR3. The V and J ends lost 1 base and 4 bases, in that order; junction bases with no gene match: 8. Per germline, CDR1 SGHTA and CDR2 FQGNSA. The CDR3 loop reads CASSLEGTGFINEKLFF. The CDR3 DNA reads as TGTGCCAGCAGCTTAGAGGGGACAGGCTTCATTAATGAAAAACTGTTTTTT.

This clonotype ranks as medium-sized (0.01 to 0.1%). V gene TRBV28 combines with J gene TRBJ2-1; 7 bases fit TRBD1. This CDR3 region has 13 residues. Germline lookup yields CDR1 MDHEN and CDR2 SYDVKM. V gave up 5 bases and J gave up 8 bases; unmatched junction bases: 6. The CDR3 DNA sequence: TGTGCCAGCAGTCAGCCGACAGGGTATGAGCAGTTCTTC. As protein: CASSQPTGYEQFF. Variable domain in full (rest from reference TRBV28 and TRBJ2-1): DVKVTQSSRYLVKRTGEKVFLECVQDMDHENMFWYRQDPGLGLRLIYFSYDVKMKEKGDIPEGYSVSREKKERFSLILESASTNQTSMYLCASSQPTGYEQFFGPGTRLTVL.

By sample fraction, this clonotype is medium-sized. V usage is TRBV23-1 and J usage is TRBJ2-4; D may be TRBD1 or TRBD2 (5 bases each). TRBV23-1 qualifies as an ORF whose function is uncertain. V was pared by 0 bases and J by 1 base, with 13 bases between. The CDR3 is 17 residues long. CDR3 DNA sequence: TGCGCCAGCAGTCAATCCAGGGCTCCGGGGGCCAAAAACATTCAGTACTTC. This encodes CASSQSRAPGAKNIQYF.

By sample share, this clonotype is medium-sized. J is TRBJ2-3 and V is TRBV5-1; D unresolved. This CDR3 has 12 residues. In germline, CDR1 is SGHRS, CDR2 YFSETQ. Trimming removed 1 base at V and 4 bases at J, with 4 bases between. CDR3 sequence: CASSLLADTQYF. The CDR3, as DNA: TGCGCCAGCAGCTTGTTAGCAGATACGCAGTATTTT.

This clonotype was detected only a few times. The J gene is TRBJ2-4, the V gene TRBV6-2 or TRBV6-3, with 7 bases aligning to TRBD1. The germline V gene encodes CDR1 MNHEY and CDR2 SVGEGT. The CDR3 covers 14 residues. V dropped 6 bases and J dropped 0; count of bases not matched to a gene: 2. The CDR3 loop is CASSDRVAKNIQYF. The CDR3 bases are TGTGCCAGCAGCGACAGGGTAGCCAAAAACATTCAGTACTTC.

In this sample, this clonotype turned up many times. This sequence joins TRBV3-1 and TRBJ2-7; no reliable D call. CDR3 length: 14 residues. Per the germline V gene, CDR1 is LGHDT and CDR2 is YNNKEL (reference sequence). Trimming cost V 1 base and J 2 bases, with 9 bases left between them. DNA for the CDR3: TGTGCCAGCAGCCAAGTCCCAGGAGCCTACGAGCAGTACTTC. It translates to CASSQVPGAYEQYF.

This clonotype is large by share. The chain joins TRBV28 to TRBJ2-1; 15 bases align to TRBD2. Germline V gene lookup returns CDR1 MDHEN and CDR2 SYDVKM. This CDR3 has 15 amino acids. The trim removed 4 bases at V and 9 bases at J, leaving 4 bases unmatched. The CDR3 sequence: CASSSGLAGGSEQFF. The DNA for the CDR3 is TGTGCCAGCAGTTCGGGACTAGCGGGAGGTTCTGAGCAGTTCTTC.

This clonotype is labeled as large. The chain links TRBV6-5 to TRBJ1-2; D unresolved. CDR1 and CDR2 from the germline V gene are MNHEY and SVGAGI. V lost 0 bases, J lost 2 bases, and 4 bases lay in between. There are 13 residues in the CDR3. The CDR3 loop is CASSYSTNYGYTF. As DNA, the CDR3 is TGTGCCAGCAGTTACTCGACAAACTATGGCTACACCTTC.

By its share, this clonotype is medium-sized (0.01 to 0.1%). As DNA, the CDR3 is TGTGCCAGCAGACGGAACTTAGACCCGGGAGGTCAGCCCCAGCATTTT. It encodes CASRRNLDPGGQPQHF. The V and J genes are TRBV2 and TRBJ1-5; no clear D gene. The V end lost 6 bases, the J end lost 6 bases, and 21 bases lay between the germline ends. This CDR3 is built from 16 residues. Per germline, CDR1 SNHLY and CDR2 FYNNEI.

By share, this clonotype counts as large. The chain couples TRBV5-8 to TRBJ2-2; the D gene is possibly TRBD1 (5 bases). The CDR3 has 14 amino acids. Deletions cut 4 bases from V and 5 bases from J, with 12 bases between. Germline V gives CDR1 SGHTS, CDR2 YDEGEE. Written as DNA, the CDR3 is TGTGCCAGCAGCAAAGGTCAGGGTACCGGGGAGCTGTTTTTT. Translation: CASSKGQGTGELFF. Based on the CDR3 plus reference TRBV5-8 and TRBJ2-2, the full variable domain is EAGVTQSPTHLIKTRGQQATLRCSPISGHTSVYWYQQALGLGLQFLLWYDEGEERNRGNFPPRFSGRQFPNYSSELNVNALELEDSALYLCASSKGQGTGELFFGEGSRLTVL.